The 5 T cell receptor beta chains listed next were all sequenced from one sample in a study of blood T cell repertoires in COVID-19. TCRdb keeps only in-frame clones here, not all; method: immunoSEQ multiplex PCR. The data contain 150,000 to 200,000 clones, roughly 90% of them singletons. The source material was peripheral blood. These receptors were collected from a woman aged 55-75 years with COVID-19, enrolled during active disease.

The chain employs TRBV27 and TRBJ2-1, with D possibly matching TRBD1 (5 bases). The CDR3 length is 13 residues. Germline V gene sequence: CDR1 MNHEY, CDR2 SMNVEV (reference sequence). Trimming took off 8 bases at V and 9 bases at J, with 17 bases between the two ends. As DNA, the CDR3 is TGTGCCAGCGGGGATATTTCCCAGGGTGAGCAGTTCTTC. Amino acids: CASGDISQGEQFF.

The gene calls are TRBV27 and TRBJ2-2; D is unresolved. The V gene lost 4 bases and the J gene lost 5 bases, with 5 bases spanning the gap. Germline-derived CDR1 and CDR2 are MNHEY and SMNVEV (reference sequence). The CDR3 totals 12 residues. The CDR3 DNA sequence: TGTGCCAGCAGTTCAGGAACCGGGGAGCTGTTTTTT. Translation gives CASSSGTGELFF.

In DNA form, the CDR3 reads TGTGCCAGCAGCTCTTTCTCAGCTCTCCCGGGGCGGACTAGCGGGAGGGCCCCTAACAATGAGCAGTTCTTC. It translates to CASSSFSALPGRTSGRAPNNEQFF. V and J are TRBV7-1 and TRBJ2-1; 15 bases agree with TRBD2. TRBV7-1 is flagged as an ORF with uncertain function. The CDR3 length is 24 residues. J was trimmed by 5 bases and V by 3 bases; bases with no gene match: 26.

The genes are TRBV7-2 and TRBJ1-5; D not certain. V was cut by 1 base and J by 5 bases, with 6 bases left in between. Germline loops: CDR1 SGHTA, CDR2 FQGNSA. The CDR3 runs to 13 residues. CDR3 region: CASSLVVDQPQHF. In nucleotides, the CDR3 is TGTGCCAGCAGCTTAGTAGTTGATCAGCCCCAGCATTTT.

The chain carries TRBV25-1 and TRBJ2-6; D may be TRBD1 (5 bases). CDR1 is MGHDK, CDR2 SYGVNS, per germline. Deletions cut 7 bases from V and 0 bases from J, with 16 bases between. There are 17 residues in the CDR3. CDR3 nucleotides: TGTGCCAGCACCCAGGGTACGGCTAGCTCTGGGGCCAACGTCCTGACTTTC. The encoded protein is CASTQGTASSGANVLTF.